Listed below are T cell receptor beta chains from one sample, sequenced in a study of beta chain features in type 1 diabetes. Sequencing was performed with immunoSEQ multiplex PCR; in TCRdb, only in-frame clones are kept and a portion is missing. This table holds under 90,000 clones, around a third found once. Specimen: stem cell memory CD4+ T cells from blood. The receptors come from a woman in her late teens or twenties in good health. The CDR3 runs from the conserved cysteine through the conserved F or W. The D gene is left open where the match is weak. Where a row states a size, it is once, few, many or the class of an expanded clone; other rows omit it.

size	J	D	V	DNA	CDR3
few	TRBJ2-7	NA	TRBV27	TGTGCCCTACGGGGTGCGCTGCAGTACTTC	CALRGALQYF
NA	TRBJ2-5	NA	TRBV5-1	TGTGCCAGCAGCCCTCGGACTCCTGCCGGGTCCCAGTACTTC	CASSPRTPAGSQYF
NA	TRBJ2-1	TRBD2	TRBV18	TGTGCCAGCTCACCACCTAGCGGGAGCAATGAGCAGTTCTTC	CASSPPSGSNEQFF
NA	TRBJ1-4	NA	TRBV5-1	TGCGCCAGCAGATTGGGAGGGCCAAGGGAAAAACTGTTTTTT	CASRLGGPREKLFF
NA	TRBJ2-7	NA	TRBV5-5	TGTGCCAGCAGCTTGCTGGGGGCCGGCGAGCAGTACTTC	CASSLLGAGEQYF
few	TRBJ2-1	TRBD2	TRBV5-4	TGTGCCAGCAGCCAGGGACTAGCGGGAGGGTCGAATGAGCAGTTCTTC	CASSQGLAGGSNEQFF
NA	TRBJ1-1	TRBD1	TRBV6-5	TGTGCCAGCAGTTCCCAGACAGGGAGAACGCGAAAAGCTTTCTTT	CASSSQTGRTRKAFF
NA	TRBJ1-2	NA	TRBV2	TGTGCCAGCAGTGACGACAGCTATGGCTACACCTTC	CASSDDSYGYTF
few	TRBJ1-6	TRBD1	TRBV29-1	TGCAGCGTAGCAGACAGGGGTGGTTCACCCCTCCACTTT	CSVADRGGSPLHF
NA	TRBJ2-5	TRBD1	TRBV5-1	TGCGCCAGCAGCCCAGGGACAGGCCAATACCAAGAGACCCAGTACTTC	CASSPGTGQYQETQYF
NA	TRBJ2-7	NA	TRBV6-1	TGTGCCAGCAGTGCAGCTCGGTCCCGGAGGTCCTACGAGCAGTACTTC	CASSAARSRRSYEQYF
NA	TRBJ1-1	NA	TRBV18	TGTGCCAGCCTCGAAGGGGAAGAGGCGGAAGCTTTCTTT	CASLEGEEAEAFF
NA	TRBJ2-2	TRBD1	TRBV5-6	TGTGCCAGCAGCCCCGACAGGGGAGACGGGGAGCTGTTTTTT	CASSPDRGDGELFF
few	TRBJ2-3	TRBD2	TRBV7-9	TGTGCCAGCAGCGTCAAGCGGGAGTACCCAGATACGCAGTATTTT	CASSVKREYPDTQYF
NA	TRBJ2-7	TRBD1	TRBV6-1	TGTGCCAGCCAAAACAGGGGGCGTTACGAGCAGTACTTC	CASQNRGRYEQYF
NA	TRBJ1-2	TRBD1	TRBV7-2	TGTGCCAGCAGCTTAGAGAGGACAGGGCTATTCAGCGGCTACACCTTC	CASSLERTGLFSGYTF
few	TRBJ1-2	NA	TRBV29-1	TGCAGCGTTGATAGGGGCAGGGCTCAGGGCTACACCTTC	CSVDRGRAQGYTF
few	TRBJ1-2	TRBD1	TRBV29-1	TGCAGCGTTAGGCGAGGACAGGGGGAAAACTATGGCTACACCTTC	CSVRRGQGENYGYTF
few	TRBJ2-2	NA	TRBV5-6	TGTGCCAGCAGCTTACAGGGTACGGAGCTGTTTTTT	CASSLQGTELFF
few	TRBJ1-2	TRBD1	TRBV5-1	TGCGCCAGCACTGAGGGACAGTACTATGGCTACACCTTC	CASTEGQYYGYTF
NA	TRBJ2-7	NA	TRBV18	TGTGCCAGCTCACCCCGGACGGACTCCTACGAGCAGTACTTC	CASSPRTDSYEQYF
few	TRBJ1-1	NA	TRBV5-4	TGTGCCAGCAGCTCCAGGACTTTACCTGCCACTGAAGCTTTCTTT	CASSSRTLPATEAFF
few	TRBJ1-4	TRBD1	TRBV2	TGTGCCAGCCAGTTTACCGGGACAGGGAGTGAAAAACTGTTTTTT	CASQFTGTGSEKLFF
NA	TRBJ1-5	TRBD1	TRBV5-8	TGTGCCAGCAGCCCGGGGACAGGGGCGAGTGTTCAGCCCCAGCATTTT	CASSPGTGASVQPQHF
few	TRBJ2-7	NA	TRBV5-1	TGCGCCAGCAGCACCAAGGACAGCTCCTACGAGCAGTACTTC	CASSTKDSSYEQYF
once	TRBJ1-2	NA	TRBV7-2	TGTGCCAGCAGCTTAACAGTGTACGGCTACACCTTC	CASSLTVYGYTF
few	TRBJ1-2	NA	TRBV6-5	TGTGCCAGCAGCCAGAACCGCCTCTATGGCTACACCTTC	CASSQNRLYGYTF
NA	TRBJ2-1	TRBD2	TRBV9	TGTGCCAGCAGCGTAACTAGCGGGACCTACAATGAGCAGTTCTTC	CASSVTSGTYNEQFF
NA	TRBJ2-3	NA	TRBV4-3	TGCGCCAGCGCCTCCTCAGGAGGCGCGCAGTATTTT	CASASSGGAQYF
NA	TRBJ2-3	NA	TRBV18	TGTGCCAGCTCACCACCCCAGGGCACGGAAGATACGCAGTATTTT	CASSPPQGTEDTQYF
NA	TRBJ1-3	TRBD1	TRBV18	TGTGCCAGCTCACGCGACAGGGTCCCGGACACCATATATTTT	CASSRDRVPDTIYF
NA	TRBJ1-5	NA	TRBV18	TGTGCCAGCTCACAGCTTAGGGGTGGCAATCAGCCCCAGCATTTT	CASSQLRGGNQPQHF
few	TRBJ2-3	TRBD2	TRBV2	TGTGCCAGCAGTGATGAAGCGGGGGGCGCAGATACGCAGTATTTT	CASSDEAGGADTQYF
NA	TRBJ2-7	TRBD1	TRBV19	TGTGCCAGTAGTCCTGGGGGACAGCTGGGCTCCTACGAGCAGTACTTC	CASSPGGQLGSYEQYF